This TCR beta chain was sequenced in a study of shared clonotypes between healthy human individuals. In the authors' methods: ImmunoSEQ output lacked quality scores and full-length reads, limiting matched filtering. Profiled with immunoSEQ multiplex PCR; TCRdb holds only in-frame clones, not every one. V, J and clone size are those of that table, while D and trimming were read from the DNA. The sample records 2 million to 2.5 million clones, roughly 93% being singletons. Caucasian adults living in Nashville, Tennessee, provided all samples. The CDR3 is 16 amino acids. The V segment lost 2 bases and the J segment 4 bases; nucleotides outside the gene matches: 8. Germline V gene sequence: CDR1 SGHTA, CDR2 FQGTGA.

Sample: naive CD4+ T cells from PBMCs. Subset of the sample: CD45RA+ positively selected. The sequence derives from a man aged 18 to 35 in good health. Some clones in this sample may be carry-over from other donors' samples. The rearrangement links TRBV7-3 to TRBJ2-5; 9 bases fit TRBD2. Here the CDR3 reads CASSLGSGRPPETQYF. CDR3 sequence (DNA): TGTGCCAGCAGCTTAGGTAGCGGGAGACCCCCAGAGACCCAGTACTTC. The whole variable domain, remainder taken from reference TRBV7-3 and TRBJ2-5, is GAGVSQTPSNKVTEKGKYVELRCDPISGHTALYWYRQSLGQGPEFLIYFQGTGAADDSGLPNDRFFAVRPEGSVSTLKIQRTERGDSAVYLCASSLGSGRPPETQYFGPGTRLLVL.